What follows describes a single T cell receptor beta chain. It was with 60 Vbeta and 13 Jbeta primers that the PCR ran. TCRdb's copy holds only in-frame clones and misses some; the assay was immunoSEQ multiplex PCR. The table records roughly 150,000 clones, approximately 79% of them present only once. The entry originates in a study of cytomegalovirus exposure and HLA in healthy donors. The sequence derives from a man aged 35-49 years in good health and CMV-seropositive. Material: PBMCs.

The chain's CDR3 is CASSMREDNTGELFF. CDR3 DNA sequence: TGCGCCAGCAGTATGAGGGAGGATAACACCGGGGAGCTGTTTTTT. This chain joins TRBV5-1 and TRBJ2-2, with D perhaps matching TRBD2 (6 bases). The CDR3 is 15 amino acids. V was shortened by 5 bases and J by 2 bases, with 13 bases between the two germline ends. Germline CDR1 reads SGHRS; CDR2 reads YFSETQ.